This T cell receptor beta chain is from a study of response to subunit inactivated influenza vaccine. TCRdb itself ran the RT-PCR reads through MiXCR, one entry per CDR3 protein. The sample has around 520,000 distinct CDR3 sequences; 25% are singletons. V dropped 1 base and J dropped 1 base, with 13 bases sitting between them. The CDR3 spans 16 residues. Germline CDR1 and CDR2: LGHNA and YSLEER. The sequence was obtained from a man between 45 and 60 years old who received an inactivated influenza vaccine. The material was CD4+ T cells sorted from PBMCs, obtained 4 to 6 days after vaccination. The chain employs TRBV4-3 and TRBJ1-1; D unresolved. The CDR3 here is CASSQGSRQTNTEAFF. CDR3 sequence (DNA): TGCGCCAGCAGCCAAGGTTCGCGTCAGACGAACACTGAAGCTTTCTTT.